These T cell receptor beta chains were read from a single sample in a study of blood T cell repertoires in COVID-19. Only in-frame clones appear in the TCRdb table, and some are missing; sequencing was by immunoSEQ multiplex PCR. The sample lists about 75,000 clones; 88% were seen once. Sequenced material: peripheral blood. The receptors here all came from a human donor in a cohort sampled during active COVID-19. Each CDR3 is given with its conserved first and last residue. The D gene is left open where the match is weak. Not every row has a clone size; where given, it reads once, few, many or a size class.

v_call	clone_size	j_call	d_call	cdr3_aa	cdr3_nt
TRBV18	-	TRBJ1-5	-	CASSPWGDQPQHF	TGTGCCAGCTCACCATGGGGAGATCAGCCCCAGCATTTT
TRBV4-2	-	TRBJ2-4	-	CASSQGLGGIQYF	TGTGCCAGCAGCCAAGGACTAGGAGGCATTCAGTACTTC
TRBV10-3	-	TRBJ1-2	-	CAISESRDYGYTF	TGTGCCATCAGTGAGTCGCGGGACTATGGCTACACCTTC
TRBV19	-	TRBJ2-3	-	CASSTGDSGDTQYF	TGTGCCAGTAGTACTGGGGATTCAGGGGATACGCAGTATTTT
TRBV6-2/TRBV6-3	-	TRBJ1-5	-	CASSVVGGQPQHF	TGTGCCAGCAGTGTAGTGGGAGGACAGCCCCAGCATTTT
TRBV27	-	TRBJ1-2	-	CASSLSRGYGYTF	TGTGCCAGCAGTTTATCGCGGGGCTATGGCTACACCTTC
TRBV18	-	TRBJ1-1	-	CASSYTGGAEAFF	TGTGCCAGCTCATACACAGGTGGGGCTGAAGCTTTCTTT
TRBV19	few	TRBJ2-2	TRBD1	CASKDNRGVNTGELFF	TGTGCCAGTAAGGATAACAGGGGTGTGAACACCGGGGAGCTGTTTTTT
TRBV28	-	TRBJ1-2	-	CASSPGGLGYTF	TGTGCCAGCTCCCCGGGGGGGCTTGGCTACACCTTC
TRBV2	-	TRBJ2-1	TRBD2	CASRELAGVNEQFF	TGTGCCAGCAGGGAACTAGCGGGAGTCAATGAGCAGTTCTTC
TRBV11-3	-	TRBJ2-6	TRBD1	CASSPGTDIGANVLTF	TGTGCCAGCAGCCCAGGGACAGACATTGGGGCCAACGTCCTGACTTTC
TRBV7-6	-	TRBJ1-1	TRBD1	CASSPEMTGSRDTEAFF	TGTGCCAGCAGCCCCGAGATGACAGGGTCACGAGACACTGAAGCTTTCTTT
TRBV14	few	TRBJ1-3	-	CASSRSAWLASSGNTIYF	TGTGCCAGCAGCCGATCCGCCTGGTTAGCCAGCTCTGGAAACACCATATATTTT
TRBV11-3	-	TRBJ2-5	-	CASSLGRMETQYF	TGTGCCAGCAGCTTAGGCAGGATGGAGACCCAGTACTTC
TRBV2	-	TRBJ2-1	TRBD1	CASSSGTGYTNEQFF	TGTGCCAGCAGTTCCGGGACAGGGTATACAAATGAGCAGTTCTTC
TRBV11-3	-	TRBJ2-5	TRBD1	CASSSGQGDEETQYF	TGTGCCAGCAGCTCCGGACAGGGGGATGAAGAGACCCAGTACTTC
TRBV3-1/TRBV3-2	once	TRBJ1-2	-	CASSQDGQGNGYTF	TGTGCCAGCAGCCAAGACGGGCAGGGGAATGGCTACACCTTC
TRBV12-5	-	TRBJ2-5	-	CASQRGPQETQYF	TGTGCTAGCCAACGAGGGCCCCAAGAGACCCAGTACTTC
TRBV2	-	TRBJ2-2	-	CASSEVVADTGELFF	TGTGCCAGCAGTGAAGTGGTGGCCGACACCGGGGAGCTGTTTTTT
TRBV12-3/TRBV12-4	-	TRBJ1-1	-	CASSLWGGVMAFF	TGTGCCAGCAGTTTATGGGGAGGGGTTATGGCTTTCTTT
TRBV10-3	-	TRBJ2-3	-	CAISARPGWSTDTQYF	TGTGCCATCAGTGCCCGCCCAGGGTGGAGCACAGATACGCAGTATTTT
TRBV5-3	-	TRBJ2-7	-	CAAPSGHEQYF	TGTGCCGCTCCCTCGGGTCATGAGCAGTACTTC
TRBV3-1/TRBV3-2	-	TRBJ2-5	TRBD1	CASSQVTGGQETQYF	TGTGCCAGCAGCCAAGTAACAGGGGGTCAAGAGACCCAGTACTTC
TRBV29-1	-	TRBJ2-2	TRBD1	CSALAQGRNTGELFF	TGCAGCGCCCTAGCACAGGGGCGAAACACCGGGGAGCTGTTTTTT
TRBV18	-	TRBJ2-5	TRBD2	CASSPGLAGPETQYF	TGTGCCAGCTCACCTGGACTAGCGGGACCGGAGACCCAGTACTTC
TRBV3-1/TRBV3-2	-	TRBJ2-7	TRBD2	CASSQSGGGSYEQYF	TGTGCCAGCAGCCAAAGTGGCGGGGGCTCCTACGAGCAGTACTTC
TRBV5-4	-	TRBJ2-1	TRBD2	CASSKDGSGSNEQFF	TGTGCCAGCAGCAAGGATGGTAGCGGGAGCAATGAGCAGTTCTTC
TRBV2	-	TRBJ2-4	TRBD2	CASSDGLAENIQYF	TGTGCCAGCAGTGATGGACTAGCGGAAAACATTCAGTACTTC
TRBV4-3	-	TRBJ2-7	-	CASSLGLTYEQYF	TGCGCCAGCAGCCTGGGACTGACCTACGAGCAGTACTTC
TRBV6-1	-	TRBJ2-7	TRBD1	CASSEGGTGGFHEQYF	TGTGCCAGCAGTGAAGGGGGGACAGGAGGGTTTCACGAGCAGTACTTC